The entry below describes one T cell receptor beta chain. As yet, its antigen is unknown. The data were obtained in a study of cytomegalovirus exposure and HLA in healthy donors. A multiplex PCR was run with 60 Vbeta primers and 13 Jbeta primers. Libraries were prepared by immunoSEQ multiplex PCR; TCRdb keeps only in-frame clonotypes and omits some of them. This listing includes about 110,000 clones. Overall study results and limits: In a later analysis, HLA-associated beta chains showed higher expansion and lower generation probabilities than comparable chains. A later analysis revealed that TCR association rates differed between HLA loci, peaking at DRB1 and bottoming out at HLA-C.

J was trimmed by 2 bases and V by 5 bases; bases with no gene match: 13. This CDR3 comprises 17 residues. Germline values: CDR1 SEHNR, CDR2 FQNEAQ (reference sequence). This sequence was found in a man aged 40-49 years in good health and CMV-seropositive. The chain uses TRBV7-9 and TRBJ1-2; 8 nucleotides match TRBD1. The source material was PBMCs. The CDR3 nucleotides read TGTGCCAGCAGCCTACGACAGGGGCCCAATCTAAACTATGGCTACACCTTC. It is translated as CASSLRQGPNLNYGYTF.